Below are 24 T cell receptor beta chains sequenced from a single sample in a study of cytomegalovirus exposure and HLA in healthy donors (dated 2017 in TCRdb). The receptor library was made with the immunoSEQ multiplex PCR assay. A mixture of 60 forward primers for TCR Vbeta segments and 13 reverse primers for TCR Jbeta segments was used in the multiplex PCR. The clones in this table, taken by TCRdb from immuneACCESS, are in-frame only. Not every clone is retained; where verified, under half of the shortfall comes from an unresolved V gene, and the cause of the rest is unknown. Counted in this sample were more than 95,000 clones; 15% to 20% of them appeared once. The ten largest clones capture approximately 2.6% of the sample. Sequencing was done on a sample of PBMCs. Source of these receptors: a female donor in good health and CMV-seropositive.

V gene TRBV6-5 combines with J gene TRBJ2-3; TRBD1 matches 10 bases. The V gene's germline CDR1 is MNHEY and CDR2 SVGAGI. The CDR3 runs to 15 residues. The ends lost 5 bases at V and 3 bases at J; junction bases unmatched: 5. This CDR3 is CASSARGQGTDTQYF. The CDR3 region has the DNA TGTGCCAGCAGTGCCCGGGGACAGGGGACAGATACGCAGTATTTT.

The genes are TRBV4-2 and TRBJ2-1; D is perhaps TRBD2 (6 bases). The CDR3 contains 16 residues. Germline CDR1 reads LGHNA; CDR2 reads YNFKEQ. The V end lost 0 bases, the J end lost 5 bases, and 14 bases lay between the germline ends. The CDR3 loop is CASSQDQLRTNNEQFF. CDR3 sequence (DNA): TGTGCCAGCAGCCAAGATCAACTACGGACTAACAATGAGCAGTTCTTC.

This clone was counted only a few times. The V and J genes are TRBV28 and TRBJ2-7; no reliable D call. Trimming cost V 5 bases and J 3 bases, with 5 bases left between them. CDR3 length: 11 residues. The germline V gene encodes CDR1 MDHEN and CDR2 SYDVKM. Here the CDR3 DNA reads TGTGCCAGCAGTATCGGCTACGAGCAGTACTTC. The encoded protein is CASSIGYEQYF.

This clone was seen only a few times. The chain combines TRBV30 with TRBJ2-2; D gene ambiguous. The CDR3 is 14 residues long. Germline lookup yields CDR1 GTSNPN and CDR2 SVGIG (reference sequence). V was pared by 3 bases and J by 0 bases, with 8 bases between. CDR3 loop: CAWRVGANTGELFF. The CDR3 DNA reads TGTGCCTGGAGAGTGGGCGCGAACACCGGGGAGCTGTTTTTT.

V usage is TRBV5-1 and J usage is TRBJ1-6; D remains unclear. The CDR3 is 14 amino acids. Germline V gene sequence: CDR1 SGHRS, CDR2 YFSETQ. Trimming took 4 bases from V and 6 from J, leaving 11 bases between them. CDR3: CASSPEWSNSPLHF. The CDR3 DNA follows: TGCGCCAGCAGCCCCGAATGGAGTAATTCACCCCTCCACTTT.

This clone was seen a few times. This chain connects TRBV9 to TRBJ1-2; 9 positions match TRBD1. The trim removed 0 bases at V and 2 bases at J, leaving 2 bases unmatched. CDR3 length: 15 residues. Germline V CDR1 and CDR2: SGDLS, YYNGEE. DNA for the CDR3: TGTGCCAGCAGCGTAGATGGGACAGGGAACTATGGCTACACCTTC. It encodes CASSVDGTGNYGYTF. Full variable domain (remainder filled in from reference TRBV9 and TRBJ1-2): DSGVTQTPKHLITATGQRVTLRCSPRSGDLSVYWYQQSLDQGLQFLIQYYNGEERAKGNILERFSAQQFPDLHSELNLSSLELGDSALYFCASSVDGTGNYGYTFGSGTRLTVV.

The rearrangement links TRBV6-1 to TRBJ2-5; 12 bases fit TRBD2. Unmatched junction bases numbered 2, after V lost 1 base and J lost 2 bases. This CDR3 spans 16 amino acids. Per the germline V gene, CDR1 is MNHNS and CDR2 is SASEGT. For the CDR3, the DNA is TGTGCCAGCAGTGAAGGGCTAGCGGGGGGGCAAGAGACCCAGTACTTC. It codes for CASSEGLAGGQETQYF.

The chain carries TRBV2 and TRBJ2-7; D may be TRBD1 (6 bases). V gave up 6 bases and J gave up 2 bases, with 14 bases separating them. Germline values: CDR1 SNHLY, CDR2 FYNNEI. This CDR3 comprises 14 residues. For the CDR3, the DNA is TGTGCCAGCAGCGTAGACAGGTCAACCTACGAGCAGTACTTC. Protein: CASSVDRSTYEQYF.

The rearrangement links TRBV6-4 to TRBJ2-4, with 8 bases matching TRBD1. Trimming removed 6 bases from V and 1 base from J; junction bases left unmatched: 2. Germline V CDR1 and CDR2: MRHNA, SNTAGT. The CDR3 loop spans 14 amino acids. The CDR3 nucleotides are TGTGCCAGCAGGAGACAGGGGGCCAAAAACATTCAGTACTTC. Encoded protein: CASRRQGAKNIQYF.

The sample holds a few counts of this clone. The rearrangement links TRBV29-1 to TRBJ1-1; D unresolved. This CDR3 contains 10 residues. Germline V gene sequence: CDR1 SQVTM, CDR2 ANQGSEA. Trimming stripped 3 bases from V and 9 bases from J, with 8 bases between. For the CDR3, the DNA is TGCAGCGTTGATGGCGGGAAAGCTTTCTTT. Protein: CSVDGGKAFF. Variable domain in full (rest from reference TRBV29-1 and TRBJ1-1): SAVISQKPSRDICQRGTSLTIQCQVDSQVTMMFWYRQQPGQSLTLIATANQGSEATYESGFVIDKFPISRPNLTFSTLTVSNMSPEDSSIYLCSVDGGKAFFGQGTRLTVV.

This clone was seen only a few times. V is TRBV29-1 and J is TRBJ2-7; 8 nucleotides align to TRBD1. CDR3 length equals 15 residues. Germline V gene sequence: CDR1 SQVTM, CDR2 ANQGSEA. Trimming removed 2 bases from V and 0 bases from J; junction bases left unmatched: 6. CDR3 protein: CSVERWDRNSYEQYF. The CDR3 DNA sequence: TGCAGCGTTGAAAGATGGGACAGGAACTCCTACGAGCAGTACTTC.

This clone was observed a few times. The chain is built from TRBV9 and TRBJ2-3; 16 nucleotides agree with TRBD2. Germline CDR1 SGDLS, CDR2 YYNGEE. This CDR3 spans 18 amino acids. The V segment lost 4 bases and the J segment 0 bases; nucleotides outside the gene matches: 5. CDR3 loop: CASSRGGLAGGSTDTQYF. CDR3 nucleotide sequence: TGTGCCAGCAGCCGCGGGGGACTAGCGGGGGGGAGCACAGATACGCAGTATTTT.

There are a few counts of this clone. The rearrangement uses TRBV6-6 and TRBJ2-7; possibly TRBD2 for D (5 bases). V lost 6 bases to trimming and J lost 4 bases, with 13 bases between them. Germline CDR1 reads MNHNY; CDR2 reads SVGAGI (reference sequence). The CDR3 is 13 amino acids. In DNA form, the CDR3 reads TGTGCCAGCAGCCACCCCGAGGGTTACGAGCAGTACTTC. Amino acid sequence: CASSHPEGYEQYF.

This clone was seen a few times. CDR3: CASSPLAGGYNEQFF. DNA of the CDR3: TGTGCCAGCAGCCCTCTAGCGGGGGGTTACAATGAGCAGTTCTTC. The gene calls are TRBV7-8 and TRBJ2-1, with TRBD2 identical over 11 bases. The V gene's germline CDR1 is SGHVS and CDR2 FQNEAQ. The CDR3 sequence is 15 residues long. The junction had 4 bases not matched to a gene; V was cut back by 5 bases and J by 4 bases.

The chain recombines TRBV10-1 with TRBJ1-1; the match to TRBD1 covers 8 bases. This CDR3 is built from 17 residues. Germline loops: CDR1 WNHNN, CDR2 SYGVQD (reference sequence). V gave up 4 bases and J gave up 1 base; unmatched junction bases: 11. CDR3 amino acids: CASSAGRGRGGNTEAFF. The CDR3 region has the DNA TGCGCCAGCAGTGCGGGCAGGGGGCGAGGCGGGAACACTGAAGCTTTCTTT.

CDR3 DNA: TGTGCCAGCTCACAATGGACAGGGGGCGTGAACACTGAAGCTTTCTTT. Encoded protein: CASSQWTGGVNTEAFF. The chain carries TRBV18 and TRBJ1-1, with 11 bases fitting TRBD1. This CDR3 region has 16 residues. The junction had 4 bases not matched to a gene; V was cut back by 4 bases and J by 0 bases. Germline CDR1 reads KGHSH; CDR2 reads LQKENI.

This clone was found a few times. The chain employs TRBV5-1 and TRBJ2-7; the D is unclear. The V end lost 7 bases, the J end lost 2 bases, and 10 bases lay between the germline ends. The CDR3 spans 12 residues. From germline, CDR1 is SGHRS and CDR2 YFSETQ. The CDR3 coding sequence is TGCGCCAGCCGGGTCGACCCCTACGAGCAGTACTTC. This sequence encodes CASRVDPYEQYF.

This clone was counted only a few times. This chain connects TRBV7-2 to TRBJ2-3; 13 bases line up with TRBD2. Germline trimming cut 2 bases from V and 4 bases from J; bases unmatched to any gene: 6. The CDR3 is 17 amino acids. From germline, CDR1 is SGHTA and CDR2 FQGNSA. The CDR3 here is CASSLRGLAGPPDTQYF. The CDR3 nucleotides are TGTGCCAGCAGCTTACGGGGACTAGCGGGGCCCCCAGATACGCAGTATTTT. Based on the CDR3 plus reference TRBV7-2 and TRBJ2-3, the full variable domain is GAGVSQSPSNKVTEKGKDVELRCDPISGHTALYWYRQSLGQGLEFLIYFQGNSAPDKSGLPSDRFSAERTGGSVSTLTIQRTQQEDSAVYLCASSLRGLAGPPDTQYFGPGTRLTVL.

The chain employs TRBV10-1 and TRBJ1-1; a weak D match, TRBD1 (6 bases). The V gene's germline CDR1 is WNHNN and CDR2 SYGVQD (reference sequence). V was clipped by 10 bases and J by 0 bases, with 24 bases between them. The length of the CDR3 is 17 residues. DNA of the CDR3: TGCGCCACCGACTTTTGGCAGGGGCGCACAATGAACACTGAAGCTTTCTTT. Translated, it gives CATDFWQGRTMNTEAFF.

This clone was picked up a small number of times. The gene calls are TRBV4-3 and TRBJ2-1; TRBD2 agrees at 11 bases. Germline values: CDR1 LGHNA, CDR2 YSLEER. The length of the CDR3 is 17 residues. The V gene end was trimmed by 0 bases and the J gene end by 3 bases; junction bases not matched to a gene: 4. The DNA of the CDR3 is TGCGCCAGCAGCCAAGATAGCGGGAGGGCCATCTACAATGAGCAGTTCTTC. Translating gives CASSQDSGRAIYNEQFF.

V is TRBV7-9 and J is TRBJ2-1, with a tentative D call TRBD1 (6 bases). From germline, CDR1 is SEHNR and CDR2 FQNEAQ (reference sequence). This CDR3 region has 12 residues. V was cut by 6 bases and J by 13 bases, with 16 bases left in between. This CDR3 reads CASSPVGRGQFF. For the CDR3, the DNA is TGTGCCAGCAGTCCCGTGGGCAGGGGTCAGTTCTTC.

The V gene is TRBV5-6, the J gene TRBJ1-2, with D perhaps matching TRBD1 (6 bases). V gave up 5 bases and J gave up 8 bases, with 22 bases separating them. In germline, CDR1 is SGHDT, CDR2 YYEEEE. The CDR3 loop spans 15 amino acids. This CDR3 is CASRSLKQGEFGYTF. The CDR3 nucleotides read TGTGCCAGCAGATCGTTGAAACAGGGCGAATTCGGCTACACCTTC. Full variable domain (remainder filled in from reference TRBV5-6 and TRBJ1-2): DAGVTQSPTHLIKTRGQQVTLRCSPKSGHDTVSWYQQALGQGPQFIFQYYEEEERQRGNFPDRFSGHQFPNYSSELNVNALLLGDSALYLCASRSLKQGEFGYTFGSGTRLTVV.

This clone was counted only a few times. The chain uses TRBV29-1 and TRBJ2-7; 7 nucleotides match TRBD2. This CDR3 has 12 residues. The V gene end was trimmed by 6 bases and the J gene end by 2 bases; junction bases not matched to a gene: 4. Per germline, CDR1 SQVTM and CDR2 ANQGSEA. The CDR3 DNA sequence: TGCAGCGTGCGAGGACTAGCCTACGAGCAGTACTTC. Translated, it gives CSVRGLAYEQYF.

A few counts support this clone. The V and J genes are TRBV6-1 and TRBJ1-5; D perhaps matches TRBD1 (5 bases). Trimming removed 5 bases from V and 2 bases from J, with 13 bases in between. Looked up from germline, CDR1 is MNHNS and CDR2 is SASEGT. This CDR3 has 15 amino acids. CDR3 DNA: TGTGCCAGCAGTATACAGGCATCCGGCAATCAGCCCCAGCATTTT. This codes for CASSIQASGNQPQHF.